This T cell receptor (beta chain) was profiled in a study of CD8 T cells in ankylosing spondylitis. The study, taken as a whole, reports: It was reported that disease-linked clones were significantly enriched in matched ankylosing spondylitis synovial fluid. Certain motif variants had earlier appeared in reactive arthritis synovial fluid and blood.

Generation of TCR beta libraries employed quantitative 5'-RACE incorporating molecular barcodes. Via MiXCR, TCRdb re-called the 5' RACE reads, giving one row per CDR3 protein. This table holds around 330,000 distinct CDR3 sequences, approximately 10% found once. This clonotype occurred many times. The antigen remains unidentified. CDR3 size: 15 residues. Looked up from germline, CDR1 is SGHRS and CDR2 is YFSETQ. Trimming shortened V by 0 bases and J by 6 bases, and 15 bases separated the two germline ends. This clonotype was sampled from a female donor with ankylosing spondylitis or in good health (not recorded which). V and J are TRBV5-1 and TRBJ2-5; D possibly uses TRBD1 or TRBD2 (6 bases each). Sequenced: blood, either unsorted or a sorted T cell fraction (not recorded which). The CDR3 protein is CASSLADIGGQTQYF. CDR3 coding DNA: TGCGCCAGCAGCTTGGCCGACATAGGGGGGCAGACCCAGTACTTC.